The 16 T cell receptor beta chains in this list originate from one sample, sequenced in a study of fetal regulatory T cell absence and autoimmunity. Sequencing used immunoSEQ multiplex PCR; TCRdb keeps in-frame clones, though not all of them. Of roughly 95,000 clones listed, 72% are singletons. The sequencing sample was made of pancreas tissue. These receptors all stem from a male donor with IPEX syndrome.

V and J are TRBV7-9 and TRBJ1-2, with D unresolved. From germline, CDR1 is SEHNR and CDR2 FQNEAQ (reference sequence). V was trimmed by 2 bases and J by 1 base, leaving 2 bases between them. The CDR3 length is 12 residues. CDR3 DNA sequence: TGTGCCAGCAGCTTACATAACTATGGCTACACCTTC. Its translation is CASSLHNYGYTF.

The rearrangement joins TRBV5-1 to TRBJ2-1; 11 bases fit TRBD2. Germline assignment: CDR1 SGHRS and CDR2 YFSETQ. The CDR3 sequence is 14 residues long. V trimming: 1 base; J trimming: 6 bases; junction bases outside the gene matches: 0. As DNA, the CDR3 is TGCGCCAGCAGCTTGACTAGCGGGAGCAATGAGCAGTTCTTC. This gives the protein CASSLTSGSNEQFF.

This chain joins TRBV18 and TRBJ2-3, with D tentatively TRBD1 (6 bases). This CDR3 is 16 amino acids long. Germline CDR1 and CDR2: KGHSH and LQKENI. V was trimmed by 0 bases and J by 7 bases, leaving 17 bases between them. Here the CDR3 DNA reads TGTGCCAGCTCACCACCACAGGGATATCAGACGTATACGCAGTATTTT. As protein: CASSPPQGYQTYTQYF.

This clone has just a few counts. The gene calls are TRBV27 and TRBJ2-7; the D gene could be TRBD1 or TRBD2 (5 bases each). Trimming took off 0 bases at V and 7 bases at J, with 13 bases between the two ends. The CDR3 extends over 14 amino acids. Germline CDR1 MNHEY, CDR2 SMNVEV (reference sequence). The CDR3 nucleotides are TGTGCCAGCAGTTTATCGAAGAGGGGAAGGGAGCAGTACTTC. Protein: CASSLSKRGREQYF.

This chain uses TRBV19 with TRBJ2-3; 7 nucleotides match TRBD1. The length of the CDR3 is 14 residues. The ends lost 3 bases at V and 4 bases at J; junction bases unmatched: 4. Germline V gives CDR1 LNHDA, CDR2 SQIVND (reference sequence). CDR3 in DNA: TGTGCCAGTAGTATTGTAGGGGGCGCAGATACGCAGTATTTT. This encodes CASSIVGGADTQYF.

In this sample, this clone turned up a few times. The genes are TRBV7-9 and TRBJ1-5; tentative D call: TRBD1 (5 bases). V shed 3 bases and J shed 6 bases, with 6 bases lying between them. The CDR3 is made up of 12 amino acids. Germline loops: CDR1 SEHNR, CDR2 FQNEAQ (reference sequence). This CDR3 is CASSFDSQPQHF. The DNA of the CDR3 is TGTGCCAGCAGCTTTGACAGTCAGCCCCAGCATTTT.

This sequence joins TRBV19 and TRBJ1-3; TRBD1 agrees at 8 bases. The CDR3 is 14 amino acids. Looked up from germline, CDR1 is LNHDA and CDR2 is SQIVND (reference sequence). V lost 5 bases, J lost 4 bases, and 4 bases stayed unmatched. CDR3 sequence reads: CASSARDRGNTIYF. The CDR3 nucleotides are TGTGCCAGTAGTGCCCGGGACAGGGGAAACACCATATATTTT.

The V gene is TRBV5-6, the J gene TRBJ2-3; 14 bases map to TRBD2. The J segment lost 4 bases and the V segment lost 1 base, leaving 2 bases of the junction unmatched. This CDR3 is 16 amino acids long. Looked up from germline, CDR1 is SGHDT and CDR2 is YYEEEE. The CDR3: CASSLSGLAGADTQYF. CDR3 coding DNA: TGTGCCAGCAGCTTGTCGGGACTAGCGGGAGCAGATACGCAGTATTTT.

V gene TRBV7-9 combines with J gene TRBJ2-7; 10 nucleotides agree with TRBD1. The CDR3 sequence is 15 residues long. Per the germline V gene, CDR1 is SEHNR and CDR2 is FQNEAQ (reference sequence). The V gene end was trimmed by 7 bases and the J gene end by 3 bases; junction bases not matched to a gene: 9. CDR3 nucleotides: TGTGCCAGCACCACCACGACAGGGGGCGTCTACGAGCAGTACTTC. This gives the protein CASTTTTGGVYEQYF.

The chain is built from TRBV27 and TRBJ2-5; D remains ambiguous. V lost 0 bases to trimming and J lost 2 bases, with 7 bases between them. Germline CDR1 MNHEY, CDR2 SMNVEV (reference sequence). The CDR3 contains 14 residues. Written as DNA, the CDR3 is TGTGCCAGCAGTTTATCCTGGGTACAAGAGACCCAGTACTTC. Its translation is CASSLSWVQETQYF.

The chain employs TRBV5-4 and TRBJ2-3, with D hard to call. V was shortened by 1 base and J by 1 base, with 4 bases between the two germline ends. There are 13 residues in the CDR3. Germline CDR1 reads SGHNT; CDR2 reads YYREEE (reference sequence). The chain's CDR3 is CASSLQRTDTQYF. In DNA, the CDR3 is TGTGCCAGCAGCTTGCAGCGCACAGATACGCAGTATTTT.

J is TRBJ2-2 and V is TRBV7-6; D is unclear. The CDR3 length is 13 residues. V dropped 4 bases and J dropped 6 bases, with 9 bases sitting between them. Per the germline V gene, CDR1 is SGHVS and CDR2 is FNYEAQ. The DNA of the CDR3 is TGTGCCAGCAGCTGGATAGGCTCCGGGGAGCTGTTTTTT. Translation: CASSWIGSGELFF.

This clone appeared a few times. The CDR3 is CSVEEGQSTEAFF. The CDR3 nucleotides read TGCAGCGTTGAAGAGGGACAGTCTACTGAAGCTTTCTTT. The chain recombines TRBV29-1 with TRBJ1-1; 7 bases line up with TRBD1. The CDR3 length is 13 residues. The ends lost 0 bases at V and 5 bases at J; junction bases unmatched: 3. CDR1 and CDR2 (germline): SQVTM, ANQGSEA.

The J gene is TRBJ1-4, the V gene TRBV27; 9 bases line up with TRBD1. The CDR3 sequence is 13 residues long. CDR1 is MNHEY, CDR2 SMNVEV, per germline (reference sequence). The V and J ends lost 6 bases and 5 bases, in that order; junction bases with no gene match: 1. CDR3 in DNA: TGTGCCAGCAGGGGGACAGGGAATGAAAAACTGTTTTTT. It encodes CASRGTGNEKLFF.

The rearrangement joins TRBV4-3 to TRBJ2-1; unclear D gene. V was shortened by 0 bases and J by 3 bases, with 9 bases between the two germline ends. This CDR3 has 15 residues. Germline CDR1 and CDR2: LGHNA and YSLEER. The CDR3: CASSQEVVGYNEQFF. The CDR3, as DNA: TGCGCCAGCAGCCAAGAGGTGGTGGGCTACAATGAGCAGTTCTTC.

The chain carries TRBV2 and TRBJ1-1, with unresolved D. Germline lookup yields CDR1 SNHLY and CDR2 FYNNEI. V gave up 7 bases and J gave up 0 bases, with 6 bases separating them. The CDR3 spans 12 residues. CDR3 DNA sequence: TGTGCCAGCATGGTATTGAACACTGAAGCTTTCTTT. Encoded protein: CASMVLNTEAFF. Full variable domain (remainder filled in from reference TRBV2 and TRBJ1-1): EPEVTQTPSHQVTQMGQEVILRCVPISNHLYFYWYRQILGQKVEFLVSFYNNEISEKSEIFDDQFSVERPDGSNFTLKIRSTKLEDSAMYFCASMVLNTEAFFGQGTRLTVV.